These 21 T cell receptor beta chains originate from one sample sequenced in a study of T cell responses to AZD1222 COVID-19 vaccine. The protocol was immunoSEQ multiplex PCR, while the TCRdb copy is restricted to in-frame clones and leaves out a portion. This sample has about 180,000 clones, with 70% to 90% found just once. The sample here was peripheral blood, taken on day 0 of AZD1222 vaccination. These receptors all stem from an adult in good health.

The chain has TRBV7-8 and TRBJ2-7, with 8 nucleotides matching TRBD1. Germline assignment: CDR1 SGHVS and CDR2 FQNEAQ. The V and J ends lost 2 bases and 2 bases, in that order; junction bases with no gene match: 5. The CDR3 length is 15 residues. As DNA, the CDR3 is TGTGCCAGCAGCTTAAACACAGGGGGGCCCTACGAGCAGTACTTC. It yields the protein CASSLNTGGPYEQYF. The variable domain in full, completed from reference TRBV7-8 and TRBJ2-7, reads GAGVSQSPRYKVAKRGQDVALRCDPISGHVSLFWYQQALGQGPEFLTYFQNEAQLDKSGLPSDRFFAERPEGSVSTLKIQRTQQEDSAVYLCASSLNTGGPYEQYFGPGTRLTVT.

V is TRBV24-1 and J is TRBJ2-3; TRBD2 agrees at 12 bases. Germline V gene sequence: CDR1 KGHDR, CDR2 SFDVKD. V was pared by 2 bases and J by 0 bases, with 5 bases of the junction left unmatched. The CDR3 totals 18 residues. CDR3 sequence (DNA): TGTGCCACCAGTGATTCCAGTGGGACTAGCGGGAGCACAGATACGCAGTATTTT. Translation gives CATSDSSGTSGSTDTQYF.

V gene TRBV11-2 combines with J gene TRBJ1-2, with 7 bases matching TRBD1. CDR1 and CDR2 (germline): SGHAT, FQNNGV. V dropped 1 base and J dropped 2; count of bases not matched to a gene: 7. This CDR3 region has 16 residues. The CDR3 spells CASSLGAGTANYGYTF. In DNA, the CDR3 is TGTGCCAGCAGCTTAGGGGCCGGGACAGCAAACTATGGCTACACCTTC.

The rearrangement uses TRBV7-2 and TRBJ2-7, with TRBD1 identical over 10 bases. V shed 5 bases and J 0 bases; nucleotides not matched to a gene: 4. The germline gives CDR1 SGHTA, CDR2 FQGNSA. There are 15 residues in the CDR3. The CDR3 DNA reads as TGTGCCAGCAGCATCGGGACAGGGGTCTCCTACGAGCAGTACTTC. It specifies CASSIGTGVSYEQYF.

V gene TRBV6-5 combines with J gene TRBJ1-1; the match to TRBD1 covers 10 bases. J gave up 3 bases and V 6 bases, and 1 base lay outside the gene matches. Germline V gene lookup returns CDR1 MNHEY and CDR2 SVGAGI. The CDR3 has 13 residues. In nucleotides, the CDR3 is TGTGCCAGCAGGGGGACAGGGGACACTGAAGCTTTCTTT. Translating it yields CASRGTGDTEAFF.

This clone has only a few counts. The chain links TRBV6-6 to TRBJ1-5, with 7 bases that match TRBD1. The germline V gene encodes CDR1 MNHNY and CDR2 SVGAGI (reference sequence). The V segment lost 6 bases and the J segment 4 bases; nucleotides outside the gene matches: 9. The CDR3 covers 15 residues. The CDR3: CASRVTGIGNQPQHF. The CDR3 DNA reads TGTGCCAGCAGGGTGACAGGGATTGGAAATCAGCCCCAGCATTTT.

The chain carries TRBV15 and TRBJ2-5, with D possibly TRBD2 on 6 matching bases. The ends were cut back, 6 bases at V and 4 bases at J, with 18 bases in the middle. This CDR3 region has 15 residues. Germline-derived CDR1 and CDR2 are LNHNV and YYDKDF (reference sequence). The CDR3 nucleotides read TGTGCCACCAGTCCCCTCGGCGGGGCCCGAGAGACCCAGTACTTC. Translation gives CATSPLGGARETQYF.

The CDR3 loop is CATAIGYGYTF. CDR3 bases: TGTGCCACCGCGATCGGCTATGGCTACACCTTC. The genes are TRBV6-5 and TRBJ1-2; D not certain. The germline V gene has CDR1 MNHEY and CDR2 SVGAGI. The CDR3 has 11 residues. V was pared by 10 bases and J by 4 bases, with 10 bases between.

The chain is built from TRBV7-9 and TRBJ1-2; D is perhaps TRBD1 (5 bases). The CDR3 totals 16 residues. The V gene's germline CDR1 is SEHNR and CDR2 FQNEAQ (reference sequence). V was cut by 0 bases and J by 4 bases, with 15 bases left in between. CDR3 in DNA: TGTGCCAGCAGCTTAGCTAGACAGCCAATACTCTATGGCTACACCTTC. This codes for CASSLARQPILYGYTF.

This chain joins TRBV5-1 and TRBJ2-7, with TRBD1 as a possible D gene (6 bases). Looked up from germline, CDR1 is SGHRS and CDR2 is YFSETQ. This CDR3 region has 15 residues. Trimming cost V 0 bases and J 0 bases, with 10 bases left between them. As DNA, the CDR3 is TGCGCCAGCAGCTTGGAGGGGACAAGCTCCTACGAGCAGTACTTC. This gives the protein CASSLEGTSSYEQYF.

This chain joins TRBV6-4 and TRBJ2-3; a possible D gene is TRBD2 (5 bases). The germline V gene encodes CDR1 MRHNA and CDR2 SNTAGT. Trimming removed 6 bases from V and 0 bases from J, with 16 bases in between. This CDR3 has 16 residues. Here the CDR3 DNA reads TGTGCCAGCAGGGCCCGAGGGTGGGCTAGCACAGATACGCAGTATTTT. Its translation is CASRARGWASTDTQYF.

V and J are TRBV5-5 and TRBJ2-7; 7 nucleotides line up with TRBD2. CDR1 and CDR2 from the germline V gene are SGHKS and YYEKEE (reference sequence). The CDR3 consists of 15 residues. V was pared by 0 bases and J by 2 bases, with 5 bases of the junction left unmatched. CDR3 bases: TGTGCCAGCAGCTTGGGGCTAGCGGAAACCTACGAGCAGTACTTC. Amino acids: CASSLGLAETYEQYF.

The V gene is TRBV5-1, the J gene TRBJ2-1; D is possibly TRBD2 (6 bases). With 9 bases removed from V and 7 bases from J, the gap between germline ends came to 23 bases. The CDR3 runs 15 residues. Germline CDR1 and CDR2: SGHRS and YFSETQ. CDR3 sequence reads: CATNRGSSGRNEQFF. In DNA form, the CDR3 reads TGCGCCACCAACCGGGGAAGTAGCGGACGGAATGAGCAGTTCTTC.

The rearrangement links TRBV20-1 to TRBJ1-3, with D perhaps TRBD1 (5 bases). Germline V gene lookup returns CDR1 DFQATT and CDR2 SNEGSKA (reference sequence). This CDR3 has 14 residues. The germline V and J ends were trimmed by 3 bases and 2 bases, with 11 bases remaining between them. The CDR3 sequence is CSASETDAGNTIYF. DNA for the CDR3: TGCAGTGCTAGTGAGACAGATGCTGGAAACACCATATATTTT.

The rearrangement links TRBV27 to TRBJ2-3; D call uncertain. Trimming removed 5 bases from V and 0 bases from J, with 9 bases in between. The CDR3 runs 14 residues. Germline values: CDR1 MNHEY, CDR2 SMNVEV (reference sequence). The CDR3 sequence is CASSPYTSTDTQYF. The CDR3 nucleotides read TGTGCCAGCAGTCCGTATACTAGCACAGATACGCAGTATTTT.

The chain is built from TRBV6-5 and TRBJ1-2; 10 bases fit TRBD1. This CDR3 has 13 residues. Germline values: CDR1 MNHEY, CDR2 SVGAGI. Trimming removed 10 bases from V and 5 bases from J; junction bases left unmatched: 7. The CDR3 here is CAISDRGLYGYTF. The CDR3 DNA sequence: TGTGCCATCTCGGACAGGGGGTTGTATGGCTACACCTTC.

CDR3 nucleotide sequence: TGTGCCACCAGTGAGTATGCGGGTTCTGTCAATGAGCAGTTCTTC. It codes for CATSEYAGSVNEQFF. This rearrangement joins TRBV24-1 to TRBJ2-1, with a possible D match to TRBD2 (5 bases). CDR3 length: 15 residues. Trimming removed 4 bases at V and 6 bases at J, with 15 bases between. From germline, CDR1 is KGHDR and CDR2 SFDVKD.

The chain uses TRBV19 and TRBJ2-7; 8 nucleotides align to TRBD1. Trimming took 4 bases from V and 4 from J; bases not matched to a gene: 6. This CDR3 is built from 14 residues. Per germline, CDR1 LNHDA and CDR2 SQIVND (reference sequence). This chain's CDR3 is CASSSTGGFYEQYF. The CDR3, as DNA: TGTGCCAGTAGTAGCACAGGGGGTTTTTACGAGCAGTACTTC.

The chain's CDR3 is CASSYVYQETQYF. In nucleotides, the CDR3 is TGTGCCAGCAGTTACGTTTACCAAGAGACCCAGTACTTC. The chain joins TRBV6-2 or TRBV6-3 to TRBJ2-5; D unclear. Germline V lookup: CDR1 MNHEY, CDR2 SVGEGT. This CDR3 is 13 amino acids long. V was pared by 2 bases and J by 0 bases, with 4 bases between.

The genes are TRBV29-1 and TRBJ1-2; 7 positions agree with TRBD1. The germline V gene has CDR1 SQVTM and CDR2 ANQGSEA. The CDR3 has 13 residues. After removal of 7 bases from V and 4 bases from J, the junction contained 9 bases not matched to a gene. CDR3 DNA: TGCAGCGCCGGGACAGAATCCCCCTATGGCTACACCTTC. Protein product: CSAGTESPYGYTF.

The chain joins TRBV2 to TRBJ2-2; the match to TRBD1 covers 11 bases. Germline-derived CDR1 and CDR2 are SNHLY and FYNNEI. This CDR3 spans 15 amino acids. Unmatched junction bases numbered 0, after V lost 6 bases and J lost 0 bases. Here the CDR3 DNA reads TGTGCCAGCAGGGGACAGGGGGCGAACACCGGGGAGCTGTTTTTT. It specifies CASRGQGANTGELFF. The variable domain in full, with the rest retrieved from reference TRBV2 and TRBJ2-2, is EPEVTQTPSHQVTQMGQEVILRCVPISNHLYFYWYRQILGQKVEFLVSFYNNEISEKSEIFDDQFSVERPDGSNFTLKIRSTKLEDSAMYFCASRGQGANTGELFFGEGSRLTVL.